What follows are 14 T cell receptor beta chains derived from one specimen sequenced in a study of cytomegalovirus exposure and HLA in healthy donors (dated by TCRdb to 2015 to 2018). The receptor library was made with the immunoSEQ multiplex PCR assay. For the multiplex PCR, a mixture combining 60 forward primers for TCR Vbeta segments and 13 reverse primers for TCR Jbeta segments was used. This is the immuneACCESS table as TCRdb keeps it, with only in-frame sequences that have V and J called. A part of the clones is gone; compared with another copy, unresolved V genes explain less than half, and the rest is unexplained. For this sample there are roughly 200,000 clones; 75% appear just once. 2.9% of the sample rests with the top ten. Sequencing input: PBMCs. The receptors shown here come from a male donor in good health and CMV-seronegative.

The CDR3, as DNA: TGTGCCAGCAGCTACTCCTACGAGCAGTACTTC. It translates to CASSYSYEQYF. The J gene is TRBJ2-7, the V gene TRBV2; D is unresolved. The germline gives CDR1 SNHLY, CDR2 FYNNEI. V lost 6 bases, J lost 0 bases, and 3 bases lay in between. The CDR3 covers 11 residues.

The CDR3 region has the DNA TGTGCCACCAGCACCTGGGACAGGGACAATCAGCCCCAGCATTTT. Protein: CATSTWDRDNQPQHF. V usage is TRBV15 and J usage is TRBJ1-5; TRBD1 matches at 9 bases. There are 15 residues in the CDR3. Germline V CDR1 and CDR2: LNHNV, YYDKDF (reference sequence). V shed 4 bases and J 3 bases; nucleotides not matched to a gene: 4.

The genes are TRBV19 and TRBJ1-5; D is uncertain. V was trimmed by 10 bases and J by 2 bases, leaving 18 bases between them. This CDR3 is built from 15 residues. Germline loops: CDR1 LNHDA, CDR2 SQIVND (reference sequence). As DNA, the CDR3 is TGTGCCATTTTCCGTGGGGAGAGGTGCAATCAGCCCCAGCATTTT. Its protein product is CAIFRGERCNQPQHF.

CDR3 in DNA: TGCGCCAGCAGCCTCGGGACAGGGTATCGGTGGGGCACAGATACGCAGTATTTT. This translates into CASSLGTGYRWGTDTQYF. The chain carries TRBV4-1 and TRBJ2-3; 9 bases map to TRBD1. CDR1 is MGHRA and CDR2 is YSYEKL in the germline V gene. The V segment lost 4 bases and the J segment 1 base; nucleotides outside the gene matches: 12. The CDR3 length is 18 residues.

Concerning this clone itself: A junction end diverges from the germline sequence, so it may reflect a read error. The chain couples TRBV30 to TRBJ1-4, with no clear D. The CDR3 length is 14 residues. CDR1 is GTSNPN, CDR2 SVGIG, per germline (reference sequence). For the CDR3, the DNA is TGTGCCTGGAGTGTAGGGAGTTATAATGACAAACTGTTTTTT. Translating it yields CAWSVGSYNDKLFF.

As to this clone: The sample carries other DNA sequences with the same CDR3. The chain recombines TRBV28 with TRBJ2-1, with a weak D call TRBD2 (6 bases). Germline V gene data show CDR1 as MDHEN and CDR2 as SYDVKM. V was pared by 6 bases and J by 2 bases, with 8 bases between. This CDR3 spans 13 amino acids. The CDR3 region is CASRGGAYNEQFF. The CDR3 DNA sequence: TGTGCCAGCAGAGGCGGGGCCTACAATGAGCAGTTCTTC.

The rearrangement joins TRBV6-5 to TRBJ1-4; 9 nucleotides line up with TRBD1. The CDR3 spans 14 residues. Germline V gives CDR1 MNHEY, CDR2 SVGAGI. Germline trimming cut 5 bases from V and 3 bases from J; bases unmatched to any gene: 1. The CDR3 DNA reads TGTGCCAGCAGTCGACAGGGGGCTAATGAAAAACTGTTTTTT. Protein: CASSRQGANEKLFF.

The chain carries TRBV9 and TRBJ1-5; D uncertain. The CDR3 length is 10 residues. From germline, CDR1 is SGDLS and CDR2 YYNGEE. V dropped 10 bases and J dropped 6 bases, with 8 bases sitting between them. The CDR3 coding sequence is TGTGCCCGCGGTAGTCAGCCCCAGCATTTT. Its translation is CARGSQPQHF.

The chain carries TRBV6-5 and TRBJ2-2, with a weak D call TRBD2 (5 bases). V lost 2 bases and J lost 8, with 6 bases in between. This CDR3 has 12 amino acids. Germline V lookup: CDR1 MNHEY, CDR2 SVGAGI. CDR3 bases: TGTGCCAGCAGTTACGGGGAGGGGGAGCTGTTTTTT. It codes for CASSYGEGELFF.

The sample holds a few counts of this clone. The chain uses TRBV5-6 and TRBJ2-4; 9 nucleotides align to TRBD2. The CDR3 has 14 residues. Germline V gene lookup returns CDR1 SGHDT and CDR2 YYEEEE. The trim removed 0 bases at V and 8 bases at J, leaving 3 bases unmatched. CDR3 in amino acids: CASSLEAGGHIQYF. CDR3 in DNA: TGTGCCAGCAGCTTGGAAGCGGGGGGTCACATTCAGTACTTC.

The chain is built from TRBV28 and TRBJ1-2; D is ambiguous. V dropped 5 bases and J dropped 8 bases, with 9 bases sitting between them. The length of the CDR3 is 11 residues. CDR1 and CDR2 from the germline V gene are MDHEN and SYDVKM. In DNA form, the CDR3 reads TGTGCCAGCAGTGCAACGCGCGGCTACACCTTC. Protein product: CASSATRGYTF.

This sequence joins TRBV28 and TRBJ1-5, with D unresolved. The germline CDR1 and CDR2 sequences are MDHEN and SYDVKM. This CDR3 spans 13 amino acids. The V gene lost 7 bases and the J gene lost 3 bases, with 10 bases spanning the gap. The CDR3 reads CASIEFLNQPQHF. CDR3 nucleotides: TGTGCCAGCATTGAGTTCCTCAATCAGCCCCAGCATTTT. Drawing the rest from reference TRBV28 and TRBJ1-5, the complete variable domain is DVKVTQSSRYLVKRTGEKVFLECVQDMDHENMFWYRQDPGLGLRLIYFSYDVKMKEKGDIPEGYSVSREKKERFSLILESASTNQTSMYLCASIEFLNQPQHFGDGTRLSIL.

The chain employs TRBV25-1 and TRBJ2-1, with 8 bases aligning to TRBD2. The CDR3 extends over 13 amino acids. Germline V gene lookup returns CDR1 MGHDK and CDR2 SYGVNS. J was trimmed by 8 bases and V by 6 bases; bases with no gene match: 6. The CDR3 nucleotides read TGTGCCAGCAGAGAAACTAGCGGCGATGAGCAGTTCTTC. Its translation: CASRETSGDEQFF.

The CDR3 loop reads CASSEWGGKQETQYF. The CDR3 coding sequence is TGTGCCAGCAGTGAATGGGGGGGCAAACAAGAGACCCAGTACTTC. The chain has TRBV25-1 and TRBJ2-5, with a weak D call TRBD2 (7 bases). The CDR3 extends over 15 amino acids. Trimming stripped 1 base from V and 2 bases from J, with 11 bases between. CDR1 and CDR2 from the germline V gene are MGHDK and SYGVNS.